This T cell receptor beta chain was recovered during a study of cytomegalovirus exposure and HLA in healthy donors. Study-wide background: Genotyping of roughly 400 donors showed that about 79% belonged to the Caucasian-associated ancestry cluster.

Study-wide points: Confirmation was obtained in vitro that a few CMV-associated chains are specific for CMV antigens.

This clone was seen a handful of times. Its antigen is unidentified. CDR1 is MGHRA, CDR2 YSYEKL, per germline. V dropped 4 bases and J dropped 1; count of bases not matched to a gene: 12. The CDR3 sequence is 18 residues long. This PCR relied on a set of 60 Vbeta primers and 13 Jbeta primers. Here immunoSEQ multiplex PCR was the method, and the copy in TCRdb shows in-frame clones only, minus some. The table includes tens of thousands of clones, roughly 80% detected once. The chain has TRBV4-1 and TRBJ1-3; the match to TRBD1 covers 8 bases. The clonotype was recovered from a man aged 25 to 40 in good health and CMV-seronegative. Source material: PBMCs. The CDR3 DNA reads TGCGCCAGCAGCCGGGGACAGGAGGGTGAAAGGTCTGGAAACACCATATATTTT. Protein sequence: CASSRGQEGERSGNTIYF.